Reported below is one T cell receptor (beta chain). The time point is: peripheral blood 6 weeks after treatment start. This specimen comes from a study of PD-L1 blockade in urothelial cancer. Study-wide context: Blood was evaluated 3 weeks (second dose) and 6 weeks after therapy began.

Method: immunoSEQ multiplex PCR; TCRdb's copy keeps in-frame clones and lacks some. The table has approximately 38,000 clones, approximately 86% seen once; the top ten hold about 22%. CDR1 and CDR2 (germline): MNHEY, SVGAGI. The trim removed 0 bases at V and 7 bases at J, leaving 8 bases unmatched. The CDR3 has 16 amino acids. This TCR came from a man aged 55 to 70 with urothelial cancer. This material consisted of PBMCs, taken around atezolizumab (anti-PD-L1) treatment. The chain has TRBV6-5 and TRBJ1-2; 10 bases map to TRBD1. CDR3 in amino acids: CASSYSGTGVRRGYTF. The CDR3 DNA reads TGTGCCAGCAGTTACTCCGGGACAGGGGTGCGACGTGGCTACACCTTC.